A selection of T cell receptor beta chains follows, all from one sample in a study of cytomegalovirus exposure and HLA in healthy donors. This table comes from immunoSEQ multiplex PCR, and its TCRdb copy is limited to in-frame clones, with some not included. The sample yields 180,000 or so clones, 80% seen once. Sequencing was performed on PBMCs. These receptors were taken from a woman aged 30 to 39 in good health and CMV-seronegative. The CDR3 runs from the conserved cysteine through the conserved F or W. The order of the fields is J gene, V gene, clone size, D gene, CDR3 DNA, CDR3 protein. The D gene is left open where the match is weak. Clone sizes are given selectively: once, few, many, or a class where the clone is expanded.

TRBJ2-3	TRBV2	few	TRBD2	TGTGCCAGCAGGGGCGGGGGGGCGGCAGATACGCAGTATTTT	CASRGGGAADTQYF
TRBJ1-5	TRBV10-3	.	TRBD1	TGTGCCATCAGTGAAGGAGGGGGCGGTCAGCCCCAGCATTTT	CAISEGGGGQPQHF
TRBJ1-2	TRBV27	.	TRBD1	TGTGCCAGCAGTTCCCTGGGACAGGGGGACTATGGCTACACCTTC	CASSSLGQGDYGYTF
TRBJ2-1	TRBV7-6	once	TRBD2	TGTGCCAGCGGTCGACAGCGGGGGGGCTCATACAATGAGCAGTTCTTC	CASGRQRGGSYNEQFF
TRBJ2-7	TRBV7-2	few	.	TGTGCCAGCAGCTTAGGGACATTTTACTACGAGCAGTACTTC	CASSLGTFYYEQYF
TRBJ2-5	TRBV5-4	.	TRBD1	TGTGCCAGCAGCTTGAACCCGACAGGGGGAGAGACCCAGTACTTC	CASSLNPTGGETQYF
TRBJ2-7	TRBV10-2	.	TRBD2	TGCGCCGCGGGGGGTACCTACGAGCAGTACTTC	CAAGGTYEQYF
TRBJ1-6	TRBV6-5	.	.	TGTGCCAGCAGTTACTCCCCCCAGGGGACCAATTCACCCCTCCACTTT	CASSYSPQGTNSPLHF
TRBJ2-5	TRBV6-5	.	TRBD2	TGTGCCAGCAGTTTACTAGCGGGGAGCCAAGAGACCCAGTACTTC	CASSLLAGSQETQYF
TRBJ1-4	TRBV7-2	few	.	TGTGCCAGCAGCGAGGGGGGGACTAATGAAAAACTGTTTTTT	CASSEGGTNEKLFF
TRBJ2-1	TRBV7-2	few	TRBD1	TGTGCCAGCAGCAAAAGATCCGGGACAGGGGCCTACAATGAGCAGTTCTTC	CASSKRSGTGAYNEQFF
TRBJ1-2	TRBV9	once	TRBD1	TGTGCCAGCAGCGTAGGACAGGGCTATGGCTACACCTTC	CASSVGQGYGYTF
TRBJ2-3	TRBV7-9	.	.	TGTGCCAGCAGCTTAGCCGGGACTGGAGATACGCAGTATTTT	CASSLAGTGDTQYF
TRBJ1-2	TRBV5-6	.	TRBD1	TGTGCCAGCAGCTTGGGGGACAGGGGGCTCTATGGCTACACCTTC	CASSLGDRGLYGYTF
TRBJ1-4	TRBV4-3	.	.	TGCGCCAGCAGCCAAGTGAGAATCCGACAGGCCATTAATGAAAAACTGTTTTTT	CASSQVRIRQAINEKLFF
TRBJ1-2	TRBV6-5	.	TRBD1	TGTGCCAGCAGTTACTCCGGACAGGCAAGCGGCTACACCTTC	CASSYSGQASGYTF
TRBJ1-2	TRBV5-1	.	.	TGCGCCAGCAGCTTGGATGGGACGGGGGAGTATGGCTACACCTTC	CASSLDGTGEYGYTF
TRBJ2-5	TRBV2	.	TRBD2	TGTGCCAGCAGTGACGGGGGGTCTAGCAGAAAGTCAGAGACCCAGTACTTC	CASSDGGSSRKSETQYF
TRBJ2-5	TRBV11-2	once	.	TGTGCCAGCAGCCCGAACAGGGAGACCCAGTACTTC	CASSPNRETQYF
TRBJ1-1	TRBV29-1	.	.	TGCAGCGTCGTGGAGACGGTCGAAGCTTTCTTT	CSVVETVEAFF
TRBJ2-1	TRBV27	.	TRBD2	TGTGCCACCAAGGCCTGGGGGGGCTACAATGAGCAGTTCTTC	CATKAWGGYNEQFF
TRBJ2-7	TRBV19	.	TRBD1	TGTGCCAGTAGAAACAGGGGTAAAGACTACGAGCAGTACTTC	CASRNRGKDYEQYF
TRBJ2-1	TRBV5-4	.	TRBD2	TGTGCCAGCAGCTTGGGTGACAGCGGGGGGGCCTCTGAGCAGTTCTTC	CASSLGDSGGASEQFF
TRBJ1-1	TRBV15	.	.	TGTGCCACCAGCAGAGGTACCATAACAGGGACTGAAGCTTTCTTT	CATSRGTITGTEAFF
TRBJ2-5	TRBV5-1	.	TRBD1	TGCGCCAGCAGCTTAGGGGACAGGGGCGCGGAGACCCAGTACTTC	CASSLGDRGAETQYF
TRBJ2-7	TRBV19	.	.	TGTGCCAGTAAGACCGAAAGAGGCGGGCAGTACTTC	CASKTERGGQYF
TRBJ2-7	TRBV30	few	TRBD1	TGTGCCTGGAGTCCCTGGACAGGGGAAGGTCTACGATCGGAGCAGTACTTC	CAWSPWTGEGLRSEQYF
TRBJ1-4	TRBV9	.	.	TGTGCCAGCAGCGTATCGGGGGGTTCCCCTGAAAAACTGTTTTTT	CASSVSGGSPEKLFF
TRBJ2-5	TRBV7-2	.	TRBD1	TGTGCCAGCAGCTTTGACAGGGGGGTGGGGGAGACCCAGTACTTC	CASSFDRGVGETQYF
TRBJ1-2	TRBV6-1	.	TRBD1	TGTGCCAGCAGGCGGACAGGGACCTATGGCTACACCTTC	CASRRTGTYGYTF
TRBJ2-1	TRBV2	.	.	TGTGCCAGCAGGAGGGGGAACAATGAGCAGTTCTTC	CASRRGNNEQFF
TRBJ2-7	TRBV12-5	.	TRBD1	TGTGCTAGTGGTTTCGCCGGGACAGGCCCCCACGAGCAGTACTTC	CASGFAGTGPHEQYF
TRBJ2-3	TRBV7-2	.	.	TGTGCCAGCAGTCCGACTAGGGCAGATACGCAGTATTTT	CASSPTRADTQYF
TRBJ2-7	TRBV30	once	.	TGTGCCTGGACTCGGGGATTGAACTACGAGCAGTACTTC	CAWTRGLNYEQYF
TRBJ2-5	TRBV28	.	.	TGTGCCAGCAGTGAACCCCGCGGGGCTGCAGGGGAGACCCAGTACTTC	CASSEPRGAAGETQYF
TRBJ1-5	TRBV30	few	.	TGTGCCTGGAGTCCAGGCCATGATGGGCCCCAGCATTTT	CAWSPGHDGPQHF
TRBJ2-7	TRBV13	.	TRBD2	TGTGCCAGCAGCTTACTCGGGGGGGTCTCCTACGAGCAGTACTTC	CASSLLGGVSYEQYF